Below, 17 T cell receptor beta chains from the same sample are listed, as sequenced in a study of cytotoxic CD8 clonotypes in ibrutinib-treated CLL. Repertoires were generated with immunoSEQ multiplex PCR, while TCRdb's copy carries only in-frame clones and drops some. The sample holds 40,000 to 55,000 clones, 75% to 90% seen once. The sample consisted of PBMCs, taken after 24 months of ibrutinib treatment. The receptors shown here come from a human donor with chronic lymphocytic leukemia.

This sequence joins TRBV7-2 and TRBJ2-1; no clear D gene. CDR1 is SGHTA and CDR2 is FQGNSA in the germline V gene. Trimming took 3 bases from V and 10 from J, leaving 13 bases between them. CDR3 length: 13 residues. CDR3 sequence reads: CASSFDPMREQFF. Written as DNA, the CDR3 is TGTGCCAGCAGCTTTGACCCTATGCGGGAGCAGTTCTTC.

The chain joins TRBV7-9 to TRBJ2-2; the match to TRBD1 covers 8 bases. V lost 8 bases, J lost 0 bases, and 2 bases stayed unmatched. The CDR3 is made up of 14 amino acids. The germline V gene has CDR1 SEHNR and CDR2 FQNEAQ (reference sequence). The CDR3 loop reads CASRDRTNTGELFF. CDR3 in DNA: TGTGCCAGCCGGGACAGGACGAACACCGGGGAGCTGTTTTTT.

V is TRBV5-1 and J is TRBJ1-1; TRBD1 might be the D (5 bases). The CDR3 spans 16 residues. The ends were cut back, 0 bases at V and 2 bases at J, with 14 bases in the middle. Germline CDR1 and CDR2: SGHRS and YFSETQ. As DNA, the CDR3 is TGCGCCAGCAGCTTGGCAAGGGGAGTAGGTAACACTGAAGCTTTCTTT. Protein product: CASSLARGVGNTEAFF.

The CDR3, as DNA: TGTGCCTGGAGTATTGGACAGAACACCGGGGAGCTGTTTTTT. Translating it yields CAWSIGQNTGELFF. The chain recombines TRBV30 with TRBJ2-2, with D possibly matching TRBD1 (5 bases). The CDR3 is 14 amino acids. Trimming took 2 bases from V and 1 from J, leaving 8 bases between them. CDR1 is GTSNPN and CDR2 is SVGIG in the germline V gene (reference sequence).

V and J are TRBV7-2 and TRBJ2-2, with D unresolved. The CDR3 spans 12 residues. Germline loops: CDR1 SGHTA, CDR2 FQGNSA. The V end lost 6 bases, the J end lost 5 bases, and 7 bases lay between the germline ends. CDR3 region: CASSPRTGELFF. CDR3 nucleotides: TGTGCCAGCAGTCCCCGTACCGGGGAGCTGTTTTTT. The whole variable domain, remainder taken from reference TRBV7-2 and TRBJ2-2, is GAGVSQSPSNKVTEKGKDVELRCDPISGHTALYWYRQSLGQGLEFLIYFQGNSAPDKSGLPSDRFSAERTGGSVSTLTIQRTQQEDSAVYLCASSPRTGELFFGEGSRLTVL.

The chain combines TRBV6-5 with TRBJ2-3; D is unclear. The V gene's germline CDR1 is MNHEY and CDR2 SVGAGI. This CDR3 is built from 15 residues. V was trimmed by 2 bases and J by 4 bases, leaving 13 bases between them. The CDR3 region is CASSYGGVRPDTQYF. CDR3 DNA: TGTGCCAGCAGTTACGGCGGAGTCCGCCCAGATACGCAGTATTTT.

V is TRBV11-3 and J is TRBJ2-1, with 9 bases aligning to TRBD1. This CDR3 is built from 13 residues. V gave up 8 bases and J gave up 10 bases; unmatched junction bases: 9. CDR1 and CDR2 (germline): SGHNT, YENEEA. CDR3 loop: CASAGQGRREQFF. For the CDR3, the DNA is TGTGCCAGCGCCGGACAGGGGAGGAGAGAGCAGTTCTTC.

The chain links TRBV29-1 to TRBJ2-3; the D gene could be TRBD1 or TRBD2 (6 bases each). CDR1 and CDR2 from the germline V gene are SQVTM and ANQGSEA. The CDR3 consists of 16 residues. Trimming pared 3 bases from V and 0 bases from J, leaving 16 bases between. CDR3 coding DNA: TGCAGCGTTGACCTGATAACAGGGACTAGCACAGATACGCAGTATTTT. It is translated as CSVDLITGTSTDTQYF.

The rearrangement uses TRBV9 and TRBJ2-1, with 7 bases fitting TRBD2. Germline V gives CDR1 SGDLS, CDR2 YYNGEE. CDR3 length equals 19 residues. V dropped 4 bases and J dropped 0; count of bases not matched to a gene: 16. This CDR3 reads CASSPRGRAGPSSYNEQFF. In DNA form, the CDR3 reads TGTGCCAGCAGCCCAAGGGGCAGAGCGGGGCCAAGCTCCTACAATGAGCAGTTCTTC.

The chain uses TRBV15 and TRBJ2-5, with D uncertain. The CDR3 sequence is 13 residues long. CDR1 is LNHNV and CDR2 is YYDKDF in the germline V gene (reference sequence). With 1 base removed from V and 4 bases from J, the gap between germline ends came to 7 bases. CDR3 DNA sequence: TGTGCCACCAGCAGAGGACGCGGAGAGACCCAGTACTTC. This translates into CATSRGRGETQYF. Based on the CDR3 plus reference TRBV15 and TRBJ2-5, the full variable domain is DAMVIQNPRYQVTQFGKPVTLSCSQTLNHNVMYWYQQKSSQAPKLLFHYYDKDFNNEADTPDNFQSRRPNTSFCFLDIRSPGLGDTAMYLCATSRGRGETQYFGPGTRLLVL.

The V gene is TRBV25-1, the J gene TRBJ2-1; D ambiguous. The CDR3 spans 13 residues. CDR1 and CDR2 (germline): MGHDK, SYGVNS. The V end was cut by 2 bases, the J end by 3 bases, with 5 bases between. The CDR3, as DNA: TGTGCCAGCAGTGAAGGGGTCTACAATGAGCAGTTCTTC. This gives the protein CASSEGVYNEQFF.

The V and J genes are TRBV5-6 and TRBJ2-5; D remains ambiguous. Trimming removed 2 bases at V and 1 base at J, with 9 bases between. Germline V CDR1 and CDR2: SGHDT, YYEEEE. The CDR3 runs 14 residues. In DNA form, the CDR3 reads TGTGCCAGCAGCTTCAGACATATCCAAGAGACCCAGTACTTC. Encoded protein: CASSFRHIQETQYF.

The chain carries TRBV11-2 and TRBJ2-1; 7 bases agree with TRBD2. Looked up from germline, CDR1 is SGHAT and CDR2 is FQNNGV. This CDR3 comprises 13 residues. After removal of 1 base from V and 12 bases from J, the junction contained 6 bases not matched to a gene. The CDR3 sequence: CASSLGAGEGQFF. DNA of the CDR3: TGTGCCAGCAGCTTAGGGGCCGGGGAGGGGCAGTTCTTC.

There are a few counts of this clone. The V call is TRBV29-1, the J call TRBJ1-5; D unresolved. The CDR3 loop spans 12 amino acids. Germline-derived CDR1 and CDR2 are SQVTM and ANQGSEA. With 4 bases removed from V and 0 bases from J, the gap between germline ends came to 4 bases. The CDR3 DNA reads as TGCAGCGTTGGGCATAGCAATCAGCCCCAGCATTTT. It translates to CSVGHSNQPQHF.

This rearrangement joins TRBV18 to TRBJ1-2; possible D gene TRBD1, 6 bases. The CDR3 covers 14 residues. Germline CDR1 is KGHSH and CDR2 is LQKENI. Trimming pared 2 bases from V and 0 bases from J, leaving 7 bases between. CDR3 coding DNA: TGTGCCAGCTCACCAGGGGGCCCTAACTATGGCTACACCTTC. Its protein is CASSPGGPNYGYTF.

The CDR3 loop reads CASSPPRDRGLAGAYYEQYF. The CDR3 coding sequence is TGTGCCAGCAGCCCGCCACGGGACAGGGGCCTAGCGGGAGCGTATTACGAGCAGTACTTC. The J gene is TRBJ2-7, the V gene TRBV7-8; D is possibly TRBD1 or TRBD2 (10 bases each). The V end was cut by 5 bases, the J end by 4 bases, with 33 bases between. The length of the CDR3 is 20 residues. Germline V CDR1 and CDR2: SGHVS, FQNEAQ.

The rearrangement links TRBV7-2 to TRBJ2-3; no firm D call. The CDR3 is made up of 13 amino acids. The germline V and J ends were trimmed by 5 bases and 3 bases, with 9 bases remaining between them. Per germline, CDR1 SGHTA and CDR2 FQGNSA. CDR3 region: CASSPRRTDTQYF. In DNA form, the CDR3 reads TGTGCCAGCAGCCCCCGACGGACAGATACGCAGTATTTT.